One sample yielded the 31 T cell receptor beta chains listed below, sequenced in a study of shared clonotypes between healthy human individuals. Assay used: immunoSEQ multiplex PCR; TCRdb lists only in-frame clones, some missing. Of hundreds of thousands of clones listed, about two thirds were seen once; the top ten hold less than 2%. The sequenced sample was memory CD4+ T cells sorted from blood. Subset indicated: CD45RA-negative fraction. These receptors were obtained from a woman in her thirties in good health.

The chain couples TRBV6-1 to TRBJ2-3, with 12 nucleotides matching TRBD2. The CDR3 totals 13 residues. V was clipped by 8 bases and J by 5 bases; unmatched bases: 2. Germline V lookup: CDR1 MNHNS, CDR2 SASEGT. The CDR3 sequence is CASRLAGEDTQYF. CDR3 nucleotides: TGTGCCAGCCGACTAGCGGGAGAAGATACGCAGTATTTT.

CDR3 DNA sequence: TGTGCCAGCAGCCAGGACATGAACACTGAAGCTTTCTTT. Translation: CASSQDMNTEAFF. The chain has TRBV5-4 and TRBJ1-1, with D tentatively TRBD1 (5 bases). Germline CDR1 reads SGHNT; CDR2 reads YYREEE (reference sequence). This CDR3 is built from 13 residues. With 4 bases removed from V and 0 bases from J, the gap between germline ends came to 7 bases.

This clone was found a few times. Other nucleotide sequences from this sample produce the same CDR3. The chain joins TRBV28 to TRBJ2-7; the match to TRBD1 covers 10 bases. The CDR3 runs 14 residues. V was pared by 8 bases and J by 0 bases, with 4 bases of the junction left unmatched. The germline CDR1 and CDR2 sequences are MDHEN and SYDVKM. The CDR3 region is CASRGQGVSYEQYF. The CDR3 nucleotides read TGTGCCAGCCGCGGACAGGGGGTCTCCTACGAGCAGTACTTC.

The rearrangement joins TRBV18 to TRBJ2-7, with 9 bases aligning to TRBD1. This CDR3 comprises 13 residues. CDR1 is KGHSH, CDR2 LQKENI, per germline. The junction had 4 bases not matched to a gene; V was cut back by 6 bases and J by 4 bases. This CDR3 is CASSFGQGYEQYF. The CDR3 DNA reads TGTGCCAGCTCTTTCGGACAGGGGTACGAGCAGTACTTC.

The V call is TRBV28, the J call TRBJ2-7; 7 nucleotides line up with TRBD1. CDR1 is MDHEN, CDR2 SYDVKM, per germline. This CDR3 spans 13 amino acids. The trim removed 6 bases at V and 3 bases at J, leaving 5 bases unmatched. This chain's CDR3 is CASSSGQVYEQYF. For the CDR3, the DNA is TGTGCCAGCAGCTCTGGACAGGTCTACGAGCAGTACTTC.

This rearrangement joins TRBV6-6 to TRBJ2-3; 11 bases agree with TRBD2. Unmatched junction bases numbered 3, after V lost 5 bases and J lost 2 bases. The germline CDR1 and CDR2 sequences are MNHNY and SVGAGI (reference sequence). The CDR3 totals 15 residues. The CDR3 here is CASSRTSGFTDTQYF. DNA of the CDR3: TGTGCCAGCAGTCGGACTAGCGGGTTCACAGATACGCAGTATTTT.

This sequence joins TRBV5-4 and TRBJ2-3, with TRBD1 matching 8 bases. After removal of 2 bases from V and 2 bases from J, the junction contained 4 bases not matched to a gene. Germline V lookup: CDR1 SGHNT, CDR2 YYREEE (reference sequence). The CDR3 runs 15 residues. The CDR3 DNA sequence: TGTGCCAGCAGCTTCCGGACAGGGAACACAGATACGCAGTATTTT. This sequence encodes CASSFRTGNTDTQYF.

The rearrangement joins TRBV7-3 to TRBJ1-2, with unresolved D. From germline, CDR1 is SGHTA and CDR2 FQGTGA. V dropped 5 bases and J dropped 7 bases, with 14 bases sitting between them. CDR3 length: 13 amino acids. CDR3 coding DNA: TGTGCCAGCAGCCCTCTCCCGGGAGGTGGCTACACCTTC. Protein product: CASSPLPGGGYTF.

This chain connects TRBV29-1 to TRBJ1-2; 8 bases match TRBD1. This CDR3 contains 14 residues. V dropped 1 base and J dropped 4; count of bases not matched to a gene: 5. Germline V gene data show CDR1 as SQVTM and CDR2 as ANQGSEA. The CDR3 region is CSVEGDRRSYGYTF. The CDR3 DNA reads as TGCAGCGTTGAAGGGGACAGGAGATCCTATGGCTACACCTTC.

The V call is TRBV28, the J call TRBJ1-1; D gene ambiguous. The CDR3 is made up of 14 amino acids. CDR1 MDHEN and CDR2 SYDVKM come from the germline V gene. V dropped 2 bases and J dropped 7 bases, with 14 bases sitting between them. CDR3 amino acids: CASSLLLRRVEAFF. The DNA for the CDR3 is TGTGCCAGCAGTTTACTCCTCCGAAGGGTTGAAGCTTTCTTT.

Points on this clone: One end of the junction does not line up with germline, which may come from a read error. The V gene is TRBV18, the J gene TRBJ2-1, with 9 nucleotides matching TRBD1. Germline assignment: CDR1 KGHSH and CDR2 LQKENI. This CDR3 contains 17 residues. CDR3: CASSPQGALGRANEQFF. CDR3 DNA: TGTGCCAGCTCCCCACAGGGGGCCTTGGGGAGGGCCAATGAGCAGTTCTTC. Looking up the rest from reference TRBV18 and TRBJ2-1 gives the full variable domain: NAGVMQNPRHLVRRRGQEARLRCSPMKGHSHVYWYRQLPEEGLKFMVYLQKENIIDESGMPKERFSAEFPKEGPSILRIQQVVRGDSAAYFCASSPQGALGRANEQFFGPGTRLTVL.

This chain uses TRBV7-8 with TRBJ2-7, with a tentative D call TRBD1 (6 bases). Germline V gene sequence: CDR1 SGHVS, CDR2 FQNEAQ. V dropped 6 bases and J dropped 6 bases, with 15 bases sitting between them. CDR3 size: 13 residues. The DNA of the CDR3 is TGTGCCAGCAGACGCAGGGGTTCGTCCGAGCAGTACTTC. Translating it yields CASRRRGSSEQYF.

The V call is TRBV5-1, the J call TRBJ1-1, with a weak D call TRBD1 (5 bases). The CDR3 spans 14 residues. Looked up from germline, CDR1 is SGHRS and CDR2 is YFSETQ. With 2 bases removed from V and 4 bases from J, the gap between germline ends came to 12 bases. Here the CDR3 reads CASSLGDGGTEAFF. The CDR3 DNA follows: TGCGCCAGCAGCTTAGGGGATGGCGGCACTGAAGCTTTCTTT. Full variable domain (rest looked up from reference TRBV5-1 and TRBJ1-1): KAGVTQTPRYLIKTRGQQVTLSCSPISGHRSVSWYQQTPGQGLQFLFEYFSETQRNKGNFPGRFSGRQFSNSRSEMNVSTLELGDSALYLCASSLGDGGTEAFFGQGTRLTVV.

Here the CDR3 reads CASSSLPGGSYEQYF. The CDR3 bases are TGTGCCAGCAGCTCCCTCCCGGGAGGATCCTACGAGCAGTACTTC. The chain links TRBV7-8 to TRBJ2-7; 7 bases fit TRBD2. Germline V lookup: CDR1 SGHVS, CDR2 FQNEAQ. This CDR3 contains 15 residues. The ends lost 4 bases at V and 1 base at J; junction bases unmatched: 7. Together with reference TRBV7-8 and TRBJ2-7, the CDR3 gives the full variable domain: GAGVSQSPRYKVAKRGQDVALRCDPISGHVSLFWYQQALGQGPEFLTYFQNEAQLDKSGLPSDRFFAERPEGSVSTLKIQRTQQEDSAVYLCASSSLPGGSYEQYFGPGTRLTVT.

This clone was seen at least ten times. The rearrangement links TRBV2 to TRBJ1-2; no definite D call. V shed 7 bases and J shed 8 bases, with 17 bases lying between them. The CDR3 is 13 residues long. Germline V gene data show CDR1 as SNHLY and CDR2 as FYNNEI. The CDR3 spells CASNGWGEEGYTF. CDR3 bases: TGTGCCAGCAATGGGTGGGGTGAAGAAGGCTACACCTTC.

This rearrangement joins TRBV7-2 to TRBJ1-3, with 7 bases fitting TRBD1. Trimming took 5 bases from V and 0 from J; bases not matched to a gene: 7. Germline V lookup: CDR1 SGHTA, CDR2 FQGNSA. The CDR3 is 16 amino acids. The CDR3 here is CASSIQGLYSGNTIYF. The CDR3 nucleotides are TGTGCCAGCAGCATACAGGGGCTTTACTCTGGAAACACCATATATTTT.

The chain joins TRBV6-4 to TRBJ2-3; possibly TRBD1 or TRBD2 for D (5 bases each). The V gene's germline CDR1 is MRHNA and CDR2 SNTAGT. This CDR3 has 16 residues. Trimming removed 5 bases from V and 6 bases from J, with 21 bases in between. DNA for the CDR3: TGTGCCAGCAGTCTGGAGGCCGGGGCCTCTTTCGATACGCAGTATTTT. It is translated as CASSLEAGASFDTQYF.

Turning to this clone: The sample has other DNA sequences that encode this CDR3 too. V usage is TRBV28 and J usage is TRBJ1-2, with 8 nucleotides matching TRBD1. After removal of 1 base from V and 4 bases from J, the junction contained 2 bases not matched to a gene. The germline V gene encodes CDR1 MDHEN and CDR2 SYDVKM. This CDR3 contains 14 residues. CDR3 in DNA: TGTGCCAGCAGTTTATCAGGGGGCGGCTATGGCTACACCTTC. As protein: CASSLSGGGYGYTF.

In regard to this clone: One end of the junction is discordant with germline, which a read error may explain. V usage is TRBV18 and J usage is TRBJ2-7; weak D call: TRBD1 (6 bases). This CDR3 is built from 14 residues. Germline V gene lookup returns CDR1 KGHSH and CDR2 LQKENI. CDR3 sequence reads: CASSPDRNRRPANF. The CDR3 region has the DNA TGTGCCAGCTCACCCGACAGGAACCGACGGCCGGCCAACTTC. Full variable domain (remainder filled in from reference TRBV18 and TRBJ2-7): NAGVMQNPRHLVRRRGQEARLRCSPMKGHSHVYWYRQLPEEGLKFMVYLQKENIIDESGMPKERFSAEFPKEGPSILRIQQVVRGDSAAYFCASSPDRNRRPANFGPGTRLTVT.

The chain carries TRBV28 and TRBJ2-1; possible D gene TRBD1, 5 bases. This CDR3 is 14 amino acids long. CDR1 is MDHEN, CDR2 SYDVKM, per germline. V lost 2 bases and J 2 bases, leaving 7 bases between the germline ends. CDR3 region: CASSLEQAYNEQFF. The CDR3 DNA is TGTGCCAGCAGTTTAGAACAGGCCTACAATGAGCAGTTCTTC.

The chain employs TRBV7-9 and TRBJ2-1; the match to TRBD2 covers 8 bases. V gave up 1 base and J gave up 6 bases; unmatched junction bases: 5. Germline CDR1 SEHNR, CDR2 FQNEAQ (reference sequence). The CDR3 length is 15 residues. CDR3 amino acids: CASSLGSGILNEQFF. The CDR3, as DNA: TGTGCCAGCAGCTTAGGTAGCGGGATTCTCAATGAGCAGTTCTTC.

This rearrangement joins TRBV11-2 to TRBJ1-6; D is undetermined. Per the germline V gene, CDR1 is SGHAT and CDR2 is FQNNGV. V dropped 0 bases and J dropped 8 bases, with 8 bases sitting between them. The CDR3 runs 14 residues. Here the CDR3 DNA reads TGTGCCAGCAGCTTAGAAAGTGGATATTCACCCCTCCACTTT. Protein product: CASSLESGYSPLHF.

V gene TRBV30 combines with J gene TRBJ1-2, with a possible D match to TRBD1 (5 bases). V was clipped by 1 base and J by 3 bases, with 6 bases between them. Per germline, CDR1 GTSNPN and CDR2 SVGIG (reference sequence). This CDR3 has 12 residues. CDR3 nucleotides: TGTGCCTGGAGTGGGGGCCACTATGGCTACACCTTC. This sequence encodes CAWSGGHYGYTF.

A remark on this clone: Other DNA variants within this sample encode the same CDR3. V is TRBV4-1 and J is TRBJ2-5, with 7 bases aligning to TRBD1. Germline V gene sequence: CDR1 MGHRA, CDR2 YSYEKL. The CDR3 sequence is 14 residues long. Trimming removed 1 base from V and 4 bases from J; junction bases left unmatched: 3. CDR3 sequence (DNA): TGCGCCAGCAGCCAAGGACAGGGTGGAGAGACCCAGTACTTC. Its translation is CASSQGQGGETQYF.

This clone was seen a few times. V gene TRBV9 combines with J gene TRBJ1-4; D is uncertain. The CDR3 has 13 residues. In germline, CDR1 is SGDLS, CDR2 YYNGEE. Trimming left V 2 bases short and J 7 bases short, with 9 bases between. The CDR3 coding sequence is TGTGCCAGCAGCGTTTCCCCTAGTGAAAAACTGTTTTTT. This translates into CASSVSPSEKLFF.

This chain connects TRBV6-5 to TRBJ2-5, with D uncertain. This CDR3 is built from 16 residues. Trimming shortened V by 4 bases and J by 2 bases, and 17 bases separated the two germline ends. From germline, CDR1 is MNHEY and CDR2 SVGAGI. CDR3 nucleotides: TGTGCCAGCAGTTCCGTTGCGCAGCCGATACAAGAGACCCAGTACTTC. Its translation: CASSSVAQPIQETQYF.

The gene calls are TRBV30 and TRBJ2-1; D may be TRBD2 (6 bases). The V end was cut by 3 bases, the J end by 4 bases, with 16 bases between. The CDR3 is 15 amino acids. CDR1 is GTSNPN, CDR2 SVGIG, per germline (reference sequence). DNA of the CDR3: TGTGCCTGGAGCCACCCGGGGGAGAGGTACAATGAGCAGTTCTTC. Translating gives CAWSHPGERYNEQFF. Using reference TRBV30 and TRBJ2-1 for the parts outside the CDR3, the full variable domain is SQTIHQWPATLVQPVGSPLSLECTVEGTSNPNLYWYRQAAGRGLQLLFYSVGIGQISSEVPQNLSASRPQDRQFILSSKKLLLSDSGFYLCAWSHPGERYNEQFFGPGTRLTVL.

The CDR3 here is CASTKTGGAYEQYF. CDR3 bases: TGTGCCAGCACCAAAACAGGGGGCGCTTACGAGCAGTACTTC. The J gene is TRBJ2-7, the V gene TRBV28, with 9 bases aligning to TRBD1. The CDR3 covers 14 residues. Germline-derived CDR1 and CDR2 are MDHEN and SYDVKM. Germline trimming cut 7 bases from V and 4 bases from J; bases unmatched to any gene: 8.

The chain carries TRBV7-2 and TRBJ1-1; the match to TRBD1 covers 7 bases. V lost 2 bases to trimming and J lost 4 bases; unmatched junction nucleotides: 4. The CDR3 has 14 amino acids. Germline V gives CDR1 SGHTA, CDR2 FQGNSA. Written as DNA, the CDR3 is TGTGCCAGCAGCTTATTAGGACAGGTCACTGAAGCTTTCTTT. Residues: CASSLLGQVTEAFF.

This rearrangement joins TRBV6-1 to TRBJ2-7; no clear D gene. CDR1 and CDR2 from the germline V gene are MNHNS and SASEGT. There are 13 residues in the CDR3. V gave up 5 bases and J gave up 0 bases, with 8 bases separating them. This chain's CDR3 is CASSLENSYEQYF. The CDR3 DNA reads as TGTGCCAGCAGTCTCGAAAACTCCTACGAGCAGTACTTC.

This clone appeared many times. This chain joins TRBV18 and TRBJ2-2; 9 bases are a match to TRBD2. This CDR3 spans 16 amino acids. After removal of 5 bases from V and 7 bases from J, the junction contained 11 bases not matched to a gene. Germline lookup yields CDR1 KGHSH and CDR2 LQKENI. The CDR3 DNA reads as TGTGCCAGCTCAACGGCGAGCGGGAGGAAGGTCGGGGAGCTGTTTTTT. This gives the protein CASSTASGRKVGELFF.